The 27 T cell receptor beta chains below all came from one sample that was sequenced in a study of blood T cell repertoires in COVID-19 (dated by TCRdb to about 2020). Library preparation was by the immunoSEQ multiplex PCR assay. TCRdb retrieved this table from immuneACCESS and kept in-frame rearrangements only. Not all clones are present; in checked studies, unresolved V genes account for under half, and no reason is known for the remainder. The sample table lists roughly 160,000 clones, 87% of them with a count of one. The biggest ten clones account for approximately 10% of the sample. What was sequenced was peripheral blood. The receptors were sampled from an older woman with COVID-19, enrolled during active disease.

The V gene is TRBV18, the J gene TRBJ2-2; 8 bases line up with TRBD2. CDR3 length equals 17 residues. Germline CDR1 KGHSH, CDR2 LQKENI. V was clipped by 1 base and J by 1 base; unmatched bases: 5. CDR3 sequence reads: CASSPRSSGGNTGELFF. The CDR3 DNA reads TGTGCCAGCTCACCACGTTCGAGCGGGGGGAACACCGGGGAGCTGTTTTTT.

This clone was detected once. This chain links TRBV29-1 with TRBJ2-3, with TRBD2 identical over 7 bases. Germline-derived CDR1 and CDR2 are SQVTM and ANQGSEA. V lost 1 base to trimming and J lost 4 bases; unmatched junction nucleotides: 14. CDR3 length: 17 amino acids. CDR3 in DNA: TGCAGCGTTGAAGGGGGGGGACGGTTCGGTGGACCAGATACGCAGTATTTT. It encodes CSVEGGGRFGGPDTQYF.

The chain combines TRBV5-5 with TRBJ2-3, with TRBD2 identical over 7 bases. J gave up 4 bases and V 4 bases, and 6 bases lay outside the gene matches. CDR1 SGHKS and CDR2 YYEKEE come from the germline V gene (reference sequence). This CDR3 contains 14 residues. This chain's CDR3 is CASSPLGGSDTQYF. CDR3 coding DNA: TGTGCCAGCAGCCCCCTGGGGGGGTCAGATACGCAGTATTTT.

The V gene is TRBV28, the J gene TRBJ1-2, with 9 positions matching TRBD1. CDR1 is MDHEN and CDR2 is SYDVKM in the germline V gene. The CDR3 runs to 17 residues. J lost 5 bases, V lost 4 bases, and 14 bases had no gene match. The CDR3 reads CASSSITQGARGYGYTF. The CDR3 coding sequence is TGTGCCAGCAGTTCCATTACACAGGGGGCCAGGGGGTATGGCTACACCTTC.

This clone has a handful of counts. J is TRBJ1-4 and V is TRBV28; the D gene is possibly TRBD1 (5 bases). CDR3 length equals 15 residues. V lost 3 bases and J 3 bases, leaving 11 bases between the germline ends. Looked up from germline, CDR1 is MDHEN and CDR2 is SYDVKM. CDR3 coding DNA: TGTGCCAGCAGTTTGGGGGGGAAGTCTAATGAAAAACTGTTTTTT. Its translation: CASSLGGKSNEKLFF.

The genes are TRBV7-8 and TRBJ1-5; maybe TRBD1 (6 bases). V lost 5 bases and J 5 bases, leaving 10 bases between the germline ends. CDR3 size: 13 residues. Germline V gene lookup returns CDR1 SGHVS and CDR2 FQNEAQ. CDR3 sequence reads: CASSQGGYQPQHF. As DNA, the CDR3 is TGTGCCAGCAGCCAAGGGGGTTATCAGCCCCAGCATTTT.

Only one count was recorded for this clone. This chain joins TRBV28 and TRBJ1-4; 7 bases are shared with TRBD1. CDR1 and CDR2 from the germline V gene are MDHEN and SYDVKM. The CDR3 loop spans 14 amino acids. The ends lost 4 bases at V and 6 bases at J; junction bases unmatched: 5. The CDR3 is CASSWDRLYEKLFF. The CDR3 DNA is TGTGCCAGCAGTTGGGACAGACTCTATGAAAAACTGTTTTTT.

The gene calls are TRBV15 and TRBJ2-5; 13 positions agree with TRBD2. V shed 3 bases, J shed 0 bases, and the junction held 1 base outside the gene matches. The CDR3 length is 16 residues. CDR1 and CDR2 from the germline V gene are LNHNV and YYDKDF (reference sequence). The DNA of the CDR3 is TGTGCCACCAGCAGCGGACTAGCGGGGGACCAAGAGACCCAGTACTTC. Translating gives CATSSGLAGDQETQYF.

V usage is TRBV5-4 and J usage is TRBJ2-4; weak D call: TRBD2 (6 bases). Trimming removed 4 bases at V and 5 bases at J, with 13 bases between. The CDR3 covers 14 residues. Germline CDR1 is SGHNT and CDR2 is YYREEE (reference sequence). The CDR3 spells CASSGGTGENIQYF. Written as DNA, the CDR3 is TGTGCCAGCAGCGGGGGGACCGGGGAAAACATTCAGTACTTC.

This chain joins TRBV27 and TRBJ1-5; TRBD1 might be the D (6 bases). The germline V and J ends were trimmed by 3 bases and 7 bases, with 13 bases remaining between them. This CDR3 has 14 residues. Germline-derived CDR1 and CDR2 are MNHEY and SMNVEV (reference sequence). CDR3 DNA sequence: TGTGCCAGCAGTTTTAACAGGGACGGACAGCCCCAGCATTTT. Its translation: CASSFNRDGQPQHF.

This chain links TRBV19 with TRBJ2-7; the D gene is possibly TRBD2 (6 bases). The V gene's germline CDR1 is LNHDA and CDR2 SQIVND (reference sequence). V lost 7 bases and J 4 bases, leaving 23 bases between the germline ends. The CDR3 has 16 residues. CDR3 nucleotide sequence: TGTGCCAGTACAAGGAGGGGCTTTGGCGAATGTTACGAGCAGTACTTC. As protein: CASTRRGFGECYEQYF.

The chain links TRBV28 to TRBJ2-7; TRBD2 might be the D (7 bases). Germline CDR1 MDHEN, CDR2 SYDVKM. The CDR3 totals 18 residues. Trimming took 2 bases from V and 0 from J, leaving 20 bases between them. CDR3 protein: CASSLAGAWGFSSYEQYF. CDR3 coding DNA: TGTGCCAGCAGTTTAGCGGGGGCCTGGGGGTTTAGCTCCTACGAGCAGTACTTC.

This chain links TRBV11-2 with TRBJ2-7; 11 positions agree with TRBD2. The CDR3 loop spans 15 amino acids. Germline CDR1 and CDR2: SGHAT and FQNNGV. Trimming took 5 bases from V and 2 from J; bases not matched to a gene: 5. CDR3 coding DNA: TGTGCCAGCAGCCCGGGACTAGCGGTGACCTACGAGCAGTACTTC. Translation: CASSPGLAVTYEQYF.

The gene calls are TRBV30 and TRBJ1-1; 7 positions agree with TRBD1. V shed 1 base and J 4 bases; nucleotides not matched to a gene: 9. The germline CDR1 and CDR2 sequences are GTSNPN and SVGIG (reference sequence). This CDR3 has 15 residues. CDR3 nucleotides: TGTGCCTGGAGTGACGAAGGACAGGCAGGCACTGAAGCTTTCTTT. Protein product: CAWSDEGQAGTEAFF.

In its sample, this clone was seen a few times. The chain uses TRBV19 and TRBJ1-1; no firm D call. Germline-derived CDR1 and CDR2 are LNHDA and SQIVND (reference sequence). The CDR3 sequence is 14 residues long. V lost 5 bases and J 4 bases, leaving 14 bases between the germline ends. In DNA form, the CDR3 reads TGTGCCAGTAGTTGGGTTGGCGGGGTCACTGAAGCTTTCTTT. Translated, it gives CASSWVGGVTEAFF. Looking up the rest from reference TRBV19 and TRBJ1-1 gives the full variable domain: DGGITQSPKYLFRKEGQNVTLSCEQNLNHDAMYWYRQDPGQGLRLIYYSQIVNDFQKGDIAEGYSVSREKKESFPLTVTSAQKNPTAFYLCASSWVGGVTEAFFGQGTRLTVV.

This rearrangement joins TRBV24-1 to TRBJ2-1; 8 bases line up with TRBD1. Germline assignment: CDR1 KGHDR and CDR2 SFDVKD. The length of the CDR3 is 16 residues. V trimming: 5 bases; J trimming: 2 bases; junction bases outside the gene matches: 7. The DNA of the CDR3 is TGTGCCACCAGTGCTGCACAGGGGGGAGCCTACAATGAGCAGTTCTTC. Translating it yields CATSAAQGGAYNEQFF.

V is TRBV5-6 and J is TRBJ1-3; TRBD1 is a possible D gene (5 bases). Germline CDR1 is SGHDT and CDR2 is YYEEEE. V shed 0 bases and J shed 0 bases, with 13 bases lying between them. CDR3 length equals 17 residues. CDR3 sequence reads: CASSLGLGLASGNTIYF. CDR3 nucleotide sequence: TGTGCCAGCAGCTTGGGACTGGGACTTGCCTCTGGAAACACCATATATTTT.

The chain has TRBV7-9 and TRBJ1-1; TRBD1 matches 10 bases. Germline V gives CDR1 SEHNR, CDR2 FQNEAQ (reference sequence). V lost 4 bases, J lost 12 bases, and 11 bases stayed unmatched. There are 14 residues in the CDR3. As DNA, the CDR3 is TGTGCCAGCAGCTCCGACAGGGGGCGGGAGAAAACTTTCTTT. It encodes CASSSDRGREKTFF.

This clone was seen a handful of times. The chain combines TRBV7-2 with TRBJ1-1; D possibly corresponds to TRBD1 (5 bases). The CDR3 totals 13 residues. The ends were cut back, 3 bases at V and 3 bases at J, with 8 bases in the middle. The germline V gene has CDR1 SGHTA and CDR2 FQGNSA. DNA of the CDR3: TGTGCCAGCAGCTTTCGACAGTACACTGAAGCTTTCTTT. It encodes CASSFRQYTEAFF.

The V gene is TRBV28, the J gene TRBJ2-7, with D unresolved. The CDR3 contains 10 residues. The V end was cut by 8 bases, the J end by 7 bases, with 9 bases between. The germline V gene has CDR1 MDHEN and CDR2 SYDVKM. The DNA for the CDR3 is TGTGCCAGCGGTGCGTGGGAGCAGTACTTC. Protein: CASGAWEQYF.

The chain uses TRBV5-1 and TRBJ1-2, with 12 bases aligning to TRBD1. With 0 bases clipped from V and 7 bases from J, the junction kept 7 bases outside the gene matches. CDR1 is SGHRS and CDR2 is YFSETQ in the germline V gene. This CDR3 has 16 residues. This chain's CDR3 is CASSLVAGTGGGGYTF. The CDR3 DNA is TGCGCCAGCAGCTTGGTCGCCGGGACAGGGGGCGGTGGCTACACCTTC.

This chain joins TRBV3-1 (or the pseudogene TRBV3-2) and TRBJ2-5, with 12 nucleotides matching TRBD2. CDR1 is LGHDT and CDR2 is YNNKEL in the germline V gene (reference sequence). V shed 3 bases, J shed 7 bases, and the junction held 9 bases outside the gene matches. There are 16 residues in the CDR3. The CDR3 region has the DNA TGTGCCAGCAGCCAGGCTCGGACTAGCGGGGACCCGACCCAGTACTTC. Residues: CASSQARTSGDPTQYF.

The chain uses TRBV19 and TRBJ1-2, with TRBD1 matching 12 bases. Germline V CDR1 and CDR2: LNHDA, SQIVND (reference sequence). This CDR3 spans 15 amino acids. J was trimmed by 5 bases and V by 6 bases; bases with no gene match: 7. For the CDR3, the DNA is TGTGCCAGTAGCAGGGACAGGGGGCATCATTATGGCTACACCTTC. Its protein product is CASSRDRGHHYGYTF.

The CDR3 DNA follows: TGTGCCAGCAGTCCCCTGGGGACAGGGGGCGGTCTGAATGGCTACACCTTC. This encodes CASSPLGTGGGLNGYTF. This chain uses TRBV28 with TRBJ1-2, with 12 bases aligning to TRBD1. The CDR3 extends over 17 amino acids. From germline, CDR1 is MDHEN and CDR2 SYDVKM. The junction had 13 bases not matched to a gene; V was cut back by 5 bases and J by 6 bases.

The CDR3 is CAWKLSSSSYNSPLHF. The DNA of the CDR3 is TGTGCCTGGAAGCTATCTAGTAGCTCCTATAATTCACCCCTCCACTTT. V gene TRBV30 combines with J gene TRBJ1-6, with D unresolved. There are 16 residues in the CDR3. V lost 4 bases, J lost 0 bases, and 13 bases lay in between. Germline V gene data show CDR1 as GTSNPN and CDR2 as SVGIG (reference sequence).

The rearrangement links TRBV3-1 (or the pseudogene TRBV3-2) to TRBJ2-1; D unclear. The CDR3 covers 13 residues. CDR1 LGHDT and CDR2 YNNKEL come from the germline V gene (reference sequence). V dropped 0 bases and J dropped 9 bases, with 9 bases sitting between them. Written as DNA, the CDR3 is TGTGCCAGCAGCCAAGATCGAGGTGGTGAGCAGTTCTTC. Protein product: CASSQDRGGEQFF.

The chain recombines TRBV7-6 with TRBJ2-7, with 8 bases identical to TRBD2. The CDR3 has 14 amino acids. Germline V CDR1 and CDR2: SGHVS, FNYEAQ. The J segment lost 6 bases and the V segment lost 5 bases, leaving 9 bases of the junction unmatched. The CDR3 coding sequence is TGTGCCAGCAGCCAGACTAGCGTAACTTTCGAGCAGTACTTC. Translated: CASSQTSVTFEQYF.